The clone carrying this T cell receptor (beta chain) turned up a few times. Antigen specificity is unknown. Clones were read by immunoSEQ multiplex PCR, and TCRdb kept only the in-frame ones, dropping some. The sample lists 20,000 to 30,000 clones, roughly 69% occurring once. Prior to sequencing, the ViraFEST assay stimulated PBMC with viral peptide pools, which expanded the antigen-specific CD4+ T cells. Subsequent to less than 13 days of culture, CD4+ T cells were isolated. Convalescent patients had PCR-confirmed SARS-CoV-2 infection between March and December 2020. This sample is drawn from a study of vaccination effects on CD4 cells after COVID-19. Background on the study: All study participants received two doses of BNT162b2 or mRNA-1273 vaccine. The two convalescent patients provided samples 16 days and one week before vaccination. Whole-study findings and limits: Few convalescent patients were studied, and early post-infection samples were lacking.

The CDR3 is made up of 17 amino acids. The chain carries TRBV21-1 and TRBJ1-1. TRBV21-1 is a listed pseudogene. The TCR originated in a human donor who had a prior SARS-CoV-2 infection. The input for sequencing was CD4+ T cells from PBMCs cultured with SARS-CoV-2 spike peptides, taken before COVID-19 vaccination. CDR3: CASPKGHSGVSNTEAFF. The CDR3, as DNA: TGTGCCAGCCCAAAAGGACACTCGGGAGTTTCGAACACTGAAGCTTTCTTT.